This T cell receptor beta chain came from a study of identical twins. This clonotype was seen only a few times. The antigen is undetermined. Overall study results and limits: Cord blood's abundant beta clonotypes had fewer insertions, unlike memory repertoires. Weaker excess sharing between twins was seen in beta out-of-frame sequences.

Unique molecular identifiers were present on the cDNA, which also gained a universal primer site by template switching. MiXCR, run by TCRdb on the 5' RACE reads, gives a single entry per CDR3 protein. The table lists hundreds of thousands of distinct CDR3 sequences, 8.5% to 9.5% of them singletons. Trimming left V 0 bases short and J 7 bases short, with 9 bases between. Germline V gene lookup returns CDR1 SGHTA and CDR2 FQGTGA. This CDR3 contains 14 residues. These same data were also listed under a study on yellow fever vaccine responses in identical twins.

J is TRBJ2-2 and V is TRBV7-3; maybe TRBD1 (6 bases). The sequenced sample consisted of PBMCs. The sequence came from a woman between 18 and 29 years old in good health. DNA of the CDR3: TGTGCCAGCAGCTTAACAGGGGGTTTCGGGGAGCTGTTTTTT. Amino acid sequence: CASSLTGGFGELFF.